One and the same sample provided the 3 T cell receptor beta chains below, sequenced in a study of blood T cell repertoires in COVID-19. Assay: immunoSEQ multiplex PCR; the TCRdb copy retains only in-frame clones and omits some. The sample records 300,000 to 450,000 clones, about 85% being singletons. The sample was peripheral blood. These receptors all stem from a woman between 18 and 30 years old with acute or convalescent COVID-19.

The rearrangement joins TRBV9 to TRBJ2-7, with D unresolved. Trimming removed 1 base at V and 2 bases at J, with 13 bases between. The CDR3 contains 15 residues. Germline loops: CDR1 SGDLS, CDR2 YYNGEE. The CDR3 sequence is CASSVIPEPPYEQYF. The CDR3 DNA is TGTGCCAGCAGCGTAATCCCGGAGCCTCCCTACGAGCAGTACTTC.

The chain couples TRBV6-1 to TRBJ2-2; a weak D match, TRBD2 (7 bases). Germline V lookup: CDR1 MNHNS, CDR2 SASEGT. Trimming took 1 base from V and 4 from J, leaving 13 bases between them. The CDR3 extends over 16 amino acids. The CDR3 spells CASSEVGGPTTGELFF. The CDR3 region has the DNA TGTGCCAGCAGTGAAGTGGGGGGGCCCACCACCGGGGAGCTGTTTTTT.

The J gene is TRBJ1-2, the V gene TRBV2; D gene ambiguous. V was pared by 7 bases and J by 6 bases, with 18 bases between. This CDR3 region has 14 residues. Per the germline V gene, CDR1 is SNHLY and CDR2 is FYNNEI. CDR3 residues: CASIPDFSGHGYTF. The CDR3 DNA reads TGTGCCAGCATCCCGGACTTTTCTGGGCATGGCTACACCTTC.